This note documents a single T cell receptor beta chain sequence. Its antigen is currently unknown. The record originates from a study of T cell responses to AZD1222 COVID-19 vaccine. The study's findings and limits: Breadth and depth of Spike-specific TCRs rose after two AZD1222 doses.

The assay was immunoSEQ multiplex PCR, and TCRdb's table has in-frame clones only and misses some. The table has approximately 150,000 clones, approximately 90% seen once. The germline gives CDR1 SNHLY, CDR2 FYNNEI. V was clipped by 7 bases and J by 5 bases; unmatched bases: 14. The CDR3 length is 15 residues. The receptor comes from an adult in good health. The material was peripheral blood, obtained on day 0 of AZD1222 vaccination. V and J are TRBV2 and TRBJ2-7; 7 bases fit TRBD2. In nucleotides, the CDR3 is TGTGCCAGCACCCTACCGGGGAGGGCTAGCCACGAGCAGTACTTC. This translates into CASTLPGRASHEQYF.